The T cell receptor beta chain described here comes from a study of vaccination effects on CD4 cells after COVID-19 (dated by TCRdb to between 2021 and 2022). Background for the entire study: Post-vaccine samples across the study were collected a median of 72 days after the second dose, with a range of 14 to 241. Cultures from other donors in the study were sequenced using the Oncomine TCR Beta short-read assay on an Illumina iSeq 100. Altogether, around 11 COVID-19 convalescent patients and a few SARS-CoV-2-naive healthy vaccine recipients made up the full study. The study compared SARS-CoV-2 spike-specific CD4+ TCR repertoires before and after mRNA vaccination in COVID-19 convalescent patients and infection-naive vaccine recipients. The research as a whole found: In healthy vaccine recipients, vaccine-induced clones were almost all SARS-CoV-2 mono-reactive, with only 1 of 255 being cross-reactive with common cold coronaviruses. Clones induced by infection and clones induced by vaccination both contracted markedly at late timepoints after vaccination, which fits with T cell responses waning over time. Limitations of the study were the small number of convalescent patients and the absence of early post-infection timepoints.

Libraries were built with the immunoSEQ multiplex PCR assay. DNA from the CD4+ T cells that had been cultured and isolated underwent TCR beta CDR3 sequencing. Per the authors' processing: Non-productive TCR sequences were removed and reads were trimmed to the CDR3 region, keeping CDR3s of at least 7 amino acids. Antigen-specific clonotypes were identified with the MANAFEST web app by comparing expansion in peptide wells against reference cultures. For clones to be considered positive, expansion at FDR<0.05 versus reference and all other wells, an odds ratio above 5, and a frequency above 0.1% in two replicate wells were required. Clonotypes significantly expanded in SARS-CoV-2 spike wells and in at least one common cold coronavirus spike condition were defined as cross-reactive. Using the stringdist R package, CDR3 similarity was measured by Levenshtein distance, and unrooted trees were constructed with ape in R 3.6.1. The source is immuneACCESS, and TCRdb retained only in-frame sequences with V and J called. Part of the clones is not carried over; for the studies checked, unresolved V genes explain less than half of this, and the remainder is unexplained. The V and J calls and clone size are taken from that table; D and trimming were inferred from the DNA. The sample data list approximately 24,000 clones, and 80% to 90% of these were observed just once. The ten largest clones take up about 5.3% of the sample.

For this clone: There is no known antigen for this receptor. There are no base qualities to consult, and no much larger clone falls within one base.

According to the germline V gene, CDR1 reads MRHNA and CDR2 reads SNTAGT. V gives up 6 bases and J gives up 5 bases, and the segment between their germline ends measures 17 bases. Its CDR3 holds 14 amino acids, cysteine through valine. Solely the CDR3 DNA is kept, with 42 bases framed from the first base. In the ViraFEST assay, PBMC were stimulated with viral peptide pools, and TCR sequencing was then used to find antigen-specific CD4+ T cell clonotypes based on their expansion. After around eleven days of culture, CD4+ T cells were isolated with the EasySep CD4+ T cell isolation kit. Two doses of either the BNT162b2 or the mRNA-1273 mRNA SARS-CoV-2 vaccine were administered to participants. None of the healthy vaccine recipients had a prior SARS-CoV-2 infection, which was confirmed by nucleocapsid antibody tests that came back negative both before and after vaccination. A few million PBMC per well were cultured in IMDM with about 5.4% human AB serum, 7.5 to 10 IU/ml IL-2 and gentamicin, plus 10 ug/ml peptides. Half of the culture medium was replaced with fresh IL-2-containing medium on days 3 and 7. Unless otherwise noted, each peptide stimulation condition was cultured in triplicate wells. PBMC were separated from whole blood using Ficoll-Paque Plus gradient centrifugation and were then either cryopreserved at -140C or used fresh. The spike proteins of SARS-CoV-2 and of the common cold coronaviruses HCoV-NL63, HCoV-OC43 and HCoV-229E were spanned by overlapping peptide pools. Genomic DNA was extracted from cultured CD4+ T cells with the QIAamp micro DNA kit.

Sequencing was performed on CD4+ T cells from PBMCs cultured with SARS-CoV-2 spike peptides, taken after COVID-19 vaccination. The intended sense of this specimen's cell subset or site label: SARS-CoV-2 spike overlapping peptide pool stimulation. The sequence came from a human donor who received a COVID-19 vaccine. Some clones in this sample may be carry-over from other donors' samples. The V gene is TRBV6-4 and the J gene is TRBJ2-7, with the D gene uncertain. The nucleotide sequence is given as TGTGCCAGCAGGAATCAACTGTCTTTCCACGAGCAGTACGTC. Translated, this is CASRNQLSFHEQYV.